This paragraph reports one TCR beta chain. The antigen is not known. The sample belongs to a study of T cell repertoires in cytomegalovirus infection. The CDR3 has 14 residues. The germline CDR1 and CDR2 sequences are SGHRS and YFSETQ. V was trimmed by 4 bases and J by 4 bases, leaving 12 bases between them. MiXCR, run by TCRdb on the reads, gives a single entry per CDR3 protein. The sample lists 700,000 to 950,000 distinct CDR3 sequences, approximately 32% occurring once. The receptor comes from a human donor in good health (CMV status not recorded). Some clones in this sample may be carry-over from other donors' samples. The chain couples TRBV5-1 to TRBJ2-1; D unresolved. This specimen was cultured CD8+ T cells from PBMCs, taken from culture after CMV antigen stimulation. The CDR3 region is CASSPAIGYNEQFF. The CDR3 DNA reads as TGCGCCAGCAGCCCCGCAATCGGGTACAATGAGCAGTTCTTC.